This T cell receptor (beta chain) was obtained from a study of OX40 agonist ivuxolimab in advanced cancers. Whole-study findings and limits: More expanded clones were seen, on average, in CD8+ T cells than in CD4+.

J lost 8 bases, V lost 4 bases, and 5 bases had no gene match. Per the germline V gene, CDR1 is SGHRS and CDR2 is YFSETQ. The CDR3 sequence is 13 residues long. As for this clone: Its target is unknown.

Only in-frame clones appear in the TCRdb table, and some are missing; sequencing was by immunoSEQ multiplex PCR. This table has under 100,000 clones, more than 70% appearing once. This clonotype was sampled from an adult with an advanced solid tumor such as melanoma, head and neck, liver or kidney cancer. This chain uses TRBV5-1 with TRBJ2-3; 9 bases map to TRBD1. The source was CD4+ or CD8+ T cells sorted from blood, collected in a trial of the OX40 agonist ivuxolimab. The CDR3 DNA follows: TGCGCCAGCAGCGGGGGGACAGGGATTACGCAGTATTTT. Protein: CASSGGTGITQYF. The entire variable domain, with the rest obtained from reference TRBV5-1 and TRBJ2-3, is as follows: KAGVTQTPRYLIKTRGQQVTLSCSPISGHRSVSWYQQTPGQGLQFLFEYFSETQRNKGNFPGRFSGRQFSNSRSEMNVSTLELGDSALYLCASSGGTGITQYFGPGTRLTVL.